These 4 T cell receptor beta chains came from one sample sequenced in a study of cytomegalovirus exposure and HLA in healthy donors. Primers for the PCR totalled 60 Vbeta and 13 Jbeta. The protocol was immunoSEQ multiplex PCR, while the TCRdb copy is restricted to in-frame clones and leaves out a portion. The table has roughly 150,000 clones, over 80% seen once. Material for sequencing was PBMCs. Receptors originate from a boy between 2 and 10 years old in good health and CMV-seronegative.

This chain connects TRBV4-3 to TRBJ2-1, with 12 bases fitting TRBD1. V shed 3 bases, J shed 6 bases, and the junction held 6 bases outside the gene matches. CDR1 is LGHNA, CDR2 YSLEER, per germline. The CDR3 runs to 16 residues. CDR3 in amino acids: CASSHTGTGGPNEQFF. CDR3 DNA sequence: TGCGCCAGCAGCCATACCGGGACAGGGGGCCCCAATGAGCAGTTCTTC.

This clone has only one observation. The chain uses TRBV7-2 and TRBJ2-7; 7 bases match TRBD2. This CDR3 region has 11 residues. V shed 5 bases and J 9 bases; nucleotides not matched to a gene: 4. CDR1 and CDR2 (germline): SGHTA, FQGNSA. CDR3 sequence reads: CASSSGEAQYF. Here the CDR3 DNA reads TGTGCCAGCAGCAGCGGGGAGGCGCAGTACTTC.

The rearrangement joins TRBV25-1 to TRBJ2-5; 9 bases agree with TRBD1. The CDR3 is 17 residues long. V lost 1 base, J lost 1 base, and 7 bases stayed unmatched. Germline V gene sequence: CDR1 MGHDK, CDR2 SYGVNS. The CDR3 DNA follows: TGTGCCAGCAGTGAATGGCAAGGGACAGGGCTCCAAGAGACCCAGTACTTC. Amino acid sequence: CASSEWQGTGLQETQYF.

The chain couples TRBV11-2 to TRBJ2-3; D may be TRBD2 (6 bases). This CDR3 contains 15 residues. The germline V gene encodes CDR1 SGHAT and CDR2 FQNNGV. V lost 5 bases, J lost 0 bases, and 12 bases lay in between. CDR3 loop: CASSPSGLSTDTQYF. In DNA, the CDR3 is TGTGCCAGCAGCCCCAGCGGGCTGAGCACAGATACGCAGTATTTT.